A selection of T cell receptor beta chains follows, all from one sample in a study of T-cell memory formation after mild COVID-19. TCRdb reanalysed the 5' RACE reads using MiXCR and keeps one entry per CDR3 protein. The data show 150,000 to 200,000 distinct CDR3 sequences, 11% seen once. Sequenced sample: PBMCs or a T cell subset sorted from them (not recorded which). The receptors here all came from a man aged 18 to 30 who had mild COVID-19 (a few samples of this study predate the infection). Cell type and time point are not known. CDR3s include the opening cysteine and the closing phenylalanine or tryptophan. Fields, in order: J gene, clone size, D gene, V gene, CDR3 protein, CDR3 DNA. The D gene is left open where the match is weak. Some rows have no size entry. The others give once, few or many, or a class for an expanded clone.

j_call: TRBJ2-3; clone_size: few; d_call: -; v_call: TRBV7-9; cdr3_aa: CASSEWDKSTDTQYF; cdr3_nt: TGTGCCAGCAGCGAATGGGACAAGAGCACAGATACGCAGTATTTT
j_call: TRBJ2-7; clone_size: few; d_call: -; v_call: TRBV12-3/TRBV12-4; cdr3_aa: CASSLSSSYEQYF; cdr3_nt: TGTGCCAGCAGTTTATCCAGCTCCTACGAGCAGTACTTC
j_call: TRBJ1-1; clone_size: few; d_call: -; v_call: TRBV30; cdr3_aa: CALYNGGKAFF; cdr3_nt: TGTGCCCTGTATAACGGGGGGAAAGCTTTCTTT
j_call: TRBJ2-7; clone_size: few; d_call: TRBD1; v_call: TRBV5-1; cdr3_aa: CASREGTGGEQYF; cdr3_nt: TGCGCCAGCAGGGAGGGGACAGGGGGCGAGCAGTACTTC
j_call: TRBJ1-1; clone_size: -; d_call: -; v_call: TRBV6-6; cdr3_aa: CASSAKTTVPGTEAFF; cdr3_nt: TGTGCCAGCAGCGCCAAGACGACAGTACCGGGCACTGAAGCTTTCTTT
j_call: TRBJ1-1; clone_size: few; d_call: -; v_call: TRBV12-3/TRBV12-4; cdr3_aa: CASSFLGDQRAFF; cdr3_nt: TGTGCCAGCAGTTTTCTCGGCGACCAAAGGGCTTTCTTT
j_call: TRBJ2-2; clone_size: few; d_call: -; v_call: TRBV5-1; cdr3_aa: CASSLARANTGELFF; cdr3_nt: TGCGCCAGCAGCTTGGCCAGGGCAAACACCGGGGAGCTGTTTTTT
j_call: TRBJ1-1; clone_size: few; d_call: -; v_call: TRBV20-1; cdr3_aa: CSATLPFTEAFF; cdr3_nt: TGCAGCGCCACTCTACCTTTTACTGAAGCTTTCTTT
j_call: TRBJ2-2; clone_size: few; d_call: -; v_call: TRBV6-2/TRBV6-3; cdr3_aa: CASNNRADTGELFF; cdr3_nt: TGTGCCAGCAATAACAGGGCTGACACCGGGGAGCTGTTTTTT
j_call: TRBJ2-1; clone_size: -; d_call: -; v_call: TRBV7-8; cdr3_aa: CASSPPWGSQRVHEQFF; cdr3_nt: TGTGCCAGCAGCCCTCCCTGGGGGTCTCAAAGGGTCCATGAGCAGTTCTTC
j_call: TRBJ2-3; clone_size: -; d_call: -; v_call: TRBV11-2; cdr3_aa: CASSLVRTSTDTQYF; cdr3_nt: TGTGCCAGCAGCTTAGTTAGGACTTCCACAGATACGCAGTATTTT
j_call: TRBJ1-4; clone_size: -; d_call: -; v_call: TRBV20-1; cdr3_aa: CSARGFDEKLFF; cdr3_nt: TGCAGTGCGCGAGGGTTCGATGAAAAACTGTTTTTT
j_call: TRBJ2-3; clone_size: few; d_call: -; v_call: TRBV5-1; cdr3_aa: CASSLVWSGEGTDTQYF; cdr3_nt: TGCGCCAGCAGCTTGGTGTGGTCGGGGGAAGGCACAGATACGCAGTATTTT
j_call: TRBJ1-4; clone_size: few; d_call: -; v_call: TRBV20-1; cdr3_aa: CSAITTGGEKLFF; cdr3_nt: TGCAGTGCTATCACAACTGGGGGTGAAAAACTGTTTTTT
j_call: TRBJ1-6; clone_size: many; d_call: -; v_call: TRBV3-1; cdr3_aa: CASSPGQGTPLHF; cdr3_nt: TGTGCCAGCAGCCCGGGACAAGGAACGCCCCTCCACTTT
j_call: TRBJ2-5; clone_size: -; d_call: -; v_call: TRBV5-6; cdr3_aa: CASSRTGLEETQYF; cdr3_nt: TGTGCCAGCAGCCGAACAGGGTTGGAAGAGACCCAGTACTTC
j_call: TRBJ2-7; clone_size: -; d_call: TRBD2; v_call: TRBV5-4; cdr3_aa: CASSLGASGAYEQYF; cdr3_nt: TGTGCCAGCAGCTTGGGGGCTAGCGGGGCCTACGAGCAGTACTTC
j_call: TRBJ1-4; clone_size: few; d_call: -; v_call: TRBV5-1; cdr3_aa: CASSLLGANEKLFF; cdr3_nt: TGCGCCAGCAGCTTGCTGGGGGCCAACGAAAAACTGTTTTTT
j_call: TRBJ2-1; clone_size: -; d_call: -; v_call: TRBV9; cdr3_aa: CASSPSSGRGNEQFF; cdr3_nt: TGTGCCAGCAGCCCTTCTTCGGGACGGGGGAATGAGCAGTTCTTC
j_call: TRBJ1-2; clone_size: -; d_call: TRBD1; v_call: TRBV5-1; cdr3_aa: CASSLASLGQGYGYTF; cdr3_nt: TGCGCCAGCAGCTTGGCAAGCCTTGGACAGGGCTATGGCTACACCTTC
j_call: TRBJ1-3; clone_size: many; d_call: -; v_call: TRBV12-3/TRBV12-4; cdr3_aa: CASIPFTGTVSGNTIYF; cdr3_nt: TGTGCCAGTATACCGTTTACAGGGACTGTGTCTGGAAACACCATATATTTT
j_call: TRBJ2-5; clone_size: -; d_call: -; v_call: TRBV6-2/TRBV6-3; cdr3_aa: CASSSSGLPRETQYF; cdr3_nt: TGTGCCAGCAGTTCCTCGGGACTCCCCAGGGAGACCCAGTACTTC
j_call: TRBJ2-3; clone_size: -; d_call: -; v_call: TRBV18; cdr3_aa: CASSPAGASGDTQYF; cdr3_nt: TGTGCCAGCTCACCGGCGGGGGCTTCTGGAGATACGCAGTATTTT
j_call: TRBJ2-3; clone_size: -; d_call: TRBD1; v_call: TRBV5-4; cdr3_aa: CASSLGDRRHTQYF; cdr3_nt: TGTGCCAGCAGCTTGGGGGACAGGAGGCATACGCAGTATTTT
j_call: TRBJ1-4; clone_size: -; d_call: TRBD1; v_call: TRBV5-1; cdr3_aa: CASSLGDRGKLFF; cdr3_nt: TGCGCCAGCAGCTTGGGCGACAGGGGAAAACTGTTTTTT